Below, one TCR beta chain is given with its context. TCRdb's table, derived via immunoSEQ multiplex PCR, lists solely in-frame clones and lacks some. The table has millions of clones, just over 90% seen once. The CDR3 length is 13 residues. CDR1 and CDR2 from the germline V gene are MNHEY and SMNVEV (reference sequence). V dropped 6 bases and J dropped 6; count of bases not matched to a gene: 8. All donors were Caucasian adults living in Nashville, Tennessee. The data stem from a study of shared clonotypes between healthy human individuals. Study as a whole: With ages of 18 to 49, the donors were a couple of women and a few men.

The sequenced material came from naive CD4+ T cells from PBMCs. The subset was: CD45RA+ positively selected. This sequence originates from a man between 18 and 35 years old in good health. Some clones in this sample may be carry-over from other donors' samples. The genes are TRBV27 and TRBJ2-7; 7 nucleotides match TRBD2. The CDR3 sequence: CASRSSREGEQYF. The DNA of the CDR3 is TGTGCCAGCAGATCCTCAAGGGAGGGCGAGCAGTACTTC.